This T cell receptor (beta chain) was sequenced in a study of shared clonotypes between healthy human individuals. Assay used: immunoSEQ multiplex PCR; TCRdb lists only in-frame clones, some missing. The sample has about 640,000 clones, around 72% seen once. The V gene's germline CDR1 is SGHNT and CDR2 YYREEE (reference sequence). The V segment lost 4 bases and the J segment 6 bases; nucleotides outside the gene matches: 11. The CDR3 has 16 residues. Specimen: memory CD4+ T cells sorted from blood. The subset is: CD45RA-negative fraction. The chain combines TRBV5-4 with TRBJ1-2; 11 bases agree with TRBD1. This receptor was taken from a woman in her twenties or thirties in good health. CDR3 nucleotide sequence: TGTGCCAGCAGCCTGGACAGGGGGCTGAGTGAAAATGGCTACACCTTC. Protein sequence: CASSLDRGLSENGYTF.